These 16 T cell receptor beta chains share one sample of origin, sequenced in a study of cytomegalovirus exposure and HLA in healthy donors. Vbeta (60) and Jbeta (13) primers were used in the PCR. Repertoires were generated with immunoSEQ multiplex PCR, while TCRdb's copy carries only in-frame clones and drops some. The sample lists over 100,000 clones; 60% to 80% were seen once. Sequencing was done on a sample of PBMCs. The source of these receptors is a female donor in good health and CMV-seronegative.

The CDR3 reads CASSSGGTANTGELFF. The CDR3 DNA is TGCGCCAGCAGCTCGGGGGGGACAGCGAACACCGGGGAGCTGTTTTTT. The V call is TRBV5-1, the J call TRBJ2-2, with D maybe TRBD2 (8 bases). V was cut by 3 bases and J by 0 bases, with 12 bases left in between. Germline V lookup: CDR1 SGHRS, CDR2 YFSETQ. The CDR3 totals 16 residues.

V usage is TRBV6-1 and J usage is TRBJ1-2; weak D call: TRBD1 (6 bases). CDR1 is MNHNS and CDR2 is SASEGT in the germline V gene. The CDR3 is 14 amino acids. V was shortened by 6 bases and J by 8 bases, with 19 bases between the two germline ends. The CDR3 nucleotides read TGTGCCAGCAGCCAGGGGCCAATCCTGTGGGGCTACACCTTC. It yields the protein CASSQGPILWGYTF.

The chain is built from TRBV7-6 and TRBJ1-2; weak D call: TRBD1 (5 bases). The CDR3 sequence is 14 residues long. V dropped 1 base and J dropped 4 bases, with 10 bases sitting between them. The germline V gene encodes CDR1 SGHVS and CDR2 FNYEAQ. CDR3 coding DNA: TGTGCCAGCAGCTTAGGGCAGGGTGCCTATGGCTACACCTTC. As protein: CASSLGQGAYGYTF.

The rearrangement uses TRBV9 and TRBJ2-1; D is undetermined. The CDR3 is 16 residues long. Germline assignment: CDR1 SGDLS and CDR2 YYNGEE. Trimming removed 0 bases from V and 5 bases from J, with 15 bases in between. CDR3 protein: CASSVAWAGSNNEQFF. Here the CDR3 DNA reads TGTGCCAGCAGCGTAGCTTGGGCAGGTTCAAACAATGAGCAGTTCTTC.

The chain uses TRBV18 and TRBJ2-1, with 8 bases aligning to TRBD1. V shed 5 bases and J 6 bases; nucleotides not matched to a gene: 9. Germline CDR1 KGHSH, CDR2 LQKENI. CDR3 length equals 15 residues. CDR3 DNA sequence: TGTGCCAGCTCATCACAGGGGGTGGTATTCAATGAGCAGTTCTTC. It encodes CASSSQGVVFNEQFF.

This clone was seen a few times. V usage is TRBV4-1 and J usage is TRBJ2-1, with 13 bases that match TRBD2. V shed 2 bases, J shed 2 bases, and the junction held 15 bases outside the gene matches. This CDR3 is built from 21 residues. Germline V gives CDR1 MGHRA, CDR2 YSYEKL. CDR3 DNA: TGCGCCAGCAGCCAAAAGGGGGGACTAGCGGGACCTCCCTTGACCTACAATGAGCAGTTCTTC. It translates to CASSQKGGLAGPPLTYNEQFF.

This clone has more than one count but fewer than ten. The chain carries TRBV15 and TRBJ2-2; 8 nucleotides line up with TRBD2. Unmatched junction bases numbered 12, after V lost 1 base and J lost 8 bases. This CDR3 spans 17 amino acids. Germline V gene data show CDR1 as LNHNV and CDR2 as YYDKDF (reference sequence). CDR3 sequence reads: CATSRAGSGVLRGELFF. DNA of the CDR3: TGTGCCACCAGCAGAGCCGGTAGCGGGGTCCTGAGAGGGGAGCTGTTTTTT.

This rearrangement joins TRBV6-5 to TRBJ1-1; D is unclear. In germline, CDR1 is MNHEY, CDR2 SVGAGI. Trimming left V 2 bases short and J 0 bases short, with 10 bases between. This CDR3 has 15 residues. CDR3 sequence (DNA): TGTGCCAGCAGTTACAGTGAGGGCCTGAACACTGAAGCTTTCTTT. This codes for CASSYSEGLNTEAFF.

The chain recombines TRBV6-6 with TRBJ1-5; D is undetermined. V was cut by 7 bases and J by 3 bases, with 10 bases left in between. The CDR3 covers 13 residues. Per germline, CDR1 MNHNY and CDR2 SVGAGI (reference sequence). Here the CDR3 reads CASMKQFNQPQHF. The CDR3 coding sequence is TGTGCCAGCATGAAACAGTTCAATCAGCCCCAGCATTTT.

The genes are TRBV14 and TRBJ2-7; 10 nucleotides agree with TRBD1. With V trimmed by 6 bases and J by 2 bases, 7 bases remained unmatched. The germline V gene has CDR1 SGHDN and CDR2 FVKESK. This CDR3 spans 15 amino acids. As DNA, the CDR3 is TGTGCCAGCAGGGCGTCGGGACAGGGGACCTACGAGCAGTACTTC. Residues: CASRASGQGTYEQYF.

The chain is built from TRBV28 and TRBJ1-2; TRBD1 might be the D (5 bases). V was clipped by 5 bases and J by 5 bases, with 9 bases between them. Per the germline V gene, CDR1 is MDHEN and CDR2 is SYDVKM. The CDR3 is made up of 12 amino acids. The CDR3 loop reads CASSGGGYGYTF. CDR3 DNA: TGTGCCAGCAGTGGGGGGGGGTATGGCTACACCTTC.

The rearrangement links TRBV7-9 to TRBJ1-1; D is ambiguous. This CDR3 contains 12 residues. V was cut by 5 bases and J by 5 bases, with 9 bases left in between. The V gene's germline CDR1 is SEHNR and CDR2 FQNEAQ (reference sequence). The CDR3 here is CASSPGGTEAFF. DNA of the CDR3: TGTGCCAGCAGCCCCGGAGGGACTGAAGCTTTCTTT.

The chain joins TRBV30 to TRBJ1-2, with 7 bases that match TRBD1. Losses at the gene ends were 1 base for V and 3 bases for J; bases not matched to a gene: 5. The length of the CDR3 is 14 residues. Germline values: CDR1 GTSNPN, CDR2 SVGIG (reference sequence). The CDR3 loop is CAWSGHRGDYGYTF. The CDR3 DNA follows: TGTGCCTGGAGTGGACACAGGGGAGACTATGGCTACACCTTC.

The chain employs TRBV28 and TRBJ2-2, with D unresolved. V lost 2 bases and J lost 6, with 4 bases in between. Germline V gene lookup returns CDR1 MDHEN and CDR2 SYDVKM. This CDR3 is 12 amino acids long. The CDR3 loop is CASSLSPGELFF. The DNA of the CDR3 is TGTGCCAGCAGTTTAAGCCCCGGGGAGCTGTTTTTT.

V and J are TRBV28 and TRBJ1-2; 8 nucleotides line up with TRBD1. The V gene's germline CDR1 is MDHEN and CDR2 SYDVKM. The J segment lost 14 bases and the V segment lost 5 bases, leaving 16 bases of the junction unmatched. The CDR3 has 14 residues. CDR3 sequence (DNA): TGTGCCAGCAGTCCCCGGGCAGGGGGCCGCGAAGAAACCTTC. Amino acid sequence: CASSPRAGGREETF.

The chain couples TRBV6-5 to TRBJ2-7; 12 nucleotides align to TRBD1. The CDR3 runs 15 residues. Per germline, CDR1 MNHEY and CDR2 SVGAGI. J gave up 5 bases and V 5 bases, and 7 bases lay outside the gene matches. As DNA, the CDR3 is TGTGCCAGCAGTCCAGGGACAGGGGGCTACCACGAGCAGTACTTC. Translating it yields CASSPGTGGYHEQYF.